The clone carrying this T cell receptor (beta chain) was recorded only once. The CDR3 has 15 residues. CDR1 SGHAT and CDR2 FQDESV come from the germline V gene (reference sequence). Unmatched junction bases numbered 13, after V lost 8 bases and J lost 5 bases. The source of the sample is a study of blood T cell repertoires in COVID-19. On the study more broadly: Material from acute and convalescent COVID-19 was sourced from the United States, Italy and Spain.

The repertoire was sequenced with immunoSEQ multiplex PCR; TCRdb's copy has only in-frame clones and lacks some. The sample holds about 99,000 clones, more than 65% seen once. The receptor's source is a woman at least 80 years old with active or convalescent COVID-19. V and J are TRBV11-1 and TRBJ2-5, with 8 bases identical to TRBD1. The sequenced sample consisted of peripheral blood. Written as DNA, the CDR3 is TGTGCCAGCGGCCCCTATGGCAGGGGGCGGGAGACCCAGTACTTC. Translating gives CASGPYGRGRETQYF.